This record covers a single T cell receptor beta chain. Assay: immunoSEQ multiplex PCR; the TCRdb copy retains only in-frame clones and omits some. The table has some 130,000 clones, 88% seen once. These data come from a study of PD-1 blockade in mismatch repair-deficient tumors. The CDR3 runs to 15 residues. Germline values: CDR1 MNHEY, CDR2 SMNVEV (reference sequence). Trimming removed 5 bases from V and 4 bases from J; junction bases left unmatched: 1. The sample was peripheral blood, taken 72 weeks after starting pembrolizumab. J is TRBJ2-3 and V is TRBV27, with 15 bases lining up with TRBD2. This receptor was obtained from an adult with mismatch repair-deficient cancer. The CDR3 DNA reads TGTGCCAGCAGTGGACTAGCGGGAGGGCCAGATACGCAGTATTTT. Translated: CASSGLAGGPDTQYF.